This T cell receptor (beta chain) was identified in a study of T cells in Graves' hyperthyroidism and ophthalmopathy. Study details: It was at initial diagnosis, before any treatment, that peripheral blood was collected.

Amplification of TCR beta CDR3 regions was performed using RNA transcripts as template. The HTBI primer set served for first-round RT-PCR of the TCR CDR3. TCRdb fed the multiplex PCR reads into MiXCR, producing one record per CDR3 protein. Of some 740,000 distinct CDR3 sequences in the sample, 12% to 15% are singletons; the top ten hold about a tenth. Germline V lookup: CDR1 MNHEY, CDR2 SMNVEV (reference sequence). The V gene end was trimmed by 0 bases and the J gene end by 1 base; junction bases not matched to a gene: 6. This CDR3 has 17 residues. The chain couples TRBV27 to TRBJ2-5, with 9 nucleotides matching TRBD1. The clonotype comes from a young woman with Graves' hyperthyroidism. The sequenced sample was blood. CDR3 loop: CASSLSRGTGPQETQYF. DNA for the CDR3: TGTGCCAGCAGTTTATCTAGGGGGACAGGGCCCCAAGAGACCCAGTACTTC.